Given below is one TCR beta chain in context. Those enrolled in Seattle joined during active infection and were followed longitudinally afterward. This entry is derived from a study of blood T cell repertoires in COVID-19. Study summary: From the United States, Italy and Spain came samples of acute and convalescent COVID-19. T cells, B-cell-depleted T cells, or PBMCs provided the cDNA or gDNA that served as material.

J was trimmed by 3 bases and V by 0 bases; bases with no gene match: 8. CDR1 and CDR2 (germline): GTSNPN, SVGIG (reference sequence). This CDR3 region has 15 residues. In the original analysis: Amplification with reference gene primers provided the estimates of nucleated cell counts. Generated by immunoSEQ multiplex PCR, the TCRdb table keeps only in-frame clones and is missing some. D and trimming come from the DNA, and the V and J calls and clone size come from that table. The table includes over 250,000 clones, 85% to 90% detected once. The rearrangement uses TRBV30 and TRBJ2-7; 7 nucleotides agree with TRBD1. The TCR originated in a woman aged 45-59 years with COVID-19, enrolled during active disease. Sample: peripheral blood. This CDR3 is CAWSVPGDRHYEQYF. In nucleotides, the CDR3 is TGTGCCTGGAGTGTACCAGGGGACAGACACTACGAGCAGTACTTC.